This record looks at one T cell receptor beta chain sequence and its context. The antigen remains unidentified. The data are from a study of CXCR3-negative and CXCR3-positive naive CD8 T cells. General observations from the study: For memory CD8+ cells diversity was much lower, but both naive subsets had comparably high diversity. Naive cells that were CXCR3-positive had more hydrophobic TRB CDR3s (compared with CXCR3-negative naive cells).

Germline CDR1 and CDR2: SQVTM and ANQGSEA. The CDR3 has 18 residues. 5' RACE with UMI labels generated the TRB cDNA libraries. TCRdb re-called the 5' RACE reads; one entry per CDR3 protein, DNA not given. Across about 140,000 distinct CDR3 sequences, the top ten clones capture 0.4% to 0.5% of the sample. Naive CD8+ T cells were CD45RO-CCR7+CD27+CD95-. The chain is built from TRBV29-1 and TRBJ1-1; TCRdb picks TRBD1, but there is no DNA to check that call. This clonotype was obtained from a human donor in good health. Some clones in this sample may be carry-over from other donors' samples. Input material: naive CXCR3+ CD8+ T cells from blood. Stated subset: CD45RO-CCR7+CD27+CD95- naive CD8+ T cells expressing CXCR3 (TNR3+). CDR3: CSVLQVGQKSLLDTEAFF.